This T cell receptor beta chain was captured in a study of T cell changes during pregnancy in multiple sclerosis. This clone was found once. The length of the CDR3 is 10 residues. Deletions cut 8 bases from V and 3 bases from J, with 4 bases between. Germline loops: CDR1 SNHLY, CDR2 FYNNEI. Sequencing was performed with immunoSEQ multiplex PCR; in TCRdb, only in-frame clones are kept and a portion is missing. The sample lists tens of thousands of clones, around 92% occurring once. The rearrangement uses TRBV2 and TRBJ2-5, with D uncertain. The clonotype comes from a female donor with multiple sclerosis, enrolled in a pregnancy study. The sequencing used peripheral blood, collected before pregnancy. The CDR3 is CASFKETQYF. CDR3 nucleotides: TGTGCCAGCTTCAAAGAGACCCAGTACTTC.